These 24 T cell receptor beta chains came from one sample sequenced in a study of cytomegalovirus exposure and HLA in healthy donors. PCR involved 60 Vbeta and 13 Jbeta primers. Only in-frame clones appear in the TCRdb table, and some are missing; sequencing was by immunoSEQ multiplex PCR. The table has fewer than 200,000 clones, 82% seen once. Sequencing input: PBMCs. The source is a male donor in good health and CMV-seronegative.

The table lists this clone with a count of one. The chain carries TRBV7-6 and TRBJ2-7, with D maybe TRBD1 (6 bases). V was clipped by 0 bases and J by 5 bases, with 11 bases between them. The CDR3 length is 14 residues. The germline gives CDR1 SGHVS, CDR2 FNYEAQ. The CDR3 nucleotides are TGTGCCAGCAGCTTAGCTGTGACAGGCCACGAGCAGTACTTC. It codes for CASSLAVTGHEQYF.

Written as DNA, the CDR3 is TGTGCCAGCAGCCTCCGGGACAGGAGGACAGATACGCAGTATTTT. It translates to CASSLRDRRTDTQYF. The rearrangement links TRBV21-1 to TRBJ2-3; the D call in the table, TRBD1, was not verified against the DNA. TRBV21-1 is noted as a pseudogene. This CDR3 is 15 amino acids long.

J is TRBJ2-7 and V is TRBV5-1; D might be TRBD1 (5 bases). With 0 bases removed from V and 3 bases from J, the gap between germline ends came to 10 bases. The CDR3 consists of 14 residues. CDR1 SGHRS and CDR2 YFSETQ come from the germline V gene. CDR3 in DNA: TGCGCCAGCAGCTTGGCGGCAGGGCTCTACGAGCAGTACTTC. It specifies CASSLAAGLYEQYF.

This clone was seen once. J is TRBJ2-7 and V is TRBV5-4; 7 bases fit TRBD1. The CDR3 sequence is 16 residues long. Germline CDR1 SGHNT, CDR2 YYREEE (reference sequence). V was clipped by 0 bases and J by 2 bases; unmatched bases: 8. In DNA form, the CDR3 reads TGTGCCAGCAGCTTGGCCCCCGGGACAGCTACCTACGAGCAGTACTTC. Its protein is CASSLAPGTATYEQYF.

The genes are TRBV6-4 and TRBJ1-1, with D tentatively TRBD1 (5 bases). Trimming removed 2 bases from V and 10 bases from J, with 14 bases in between. The CDR3 runs 13 residues. Looked up from germline, CDR1 is MRHNA and CDR2 is SNTAGT. The DNA of the CDR3 is TGTGCCAGCAGTGACGGGGAGGGTAGGGGAGCTTTCTTT. Amino acid sequence: CASSDGEGRGAFF.

The genes are TRBV7-2 and TRBJ2-7; D is perhaps TRBD2 (6 bases). Germline CDR1 SGHTA, CDR2 FQGNSA. The germline V and J ends were trimmed by 7 bases and 2 bases, with 24 bases remaining between them. This CDR3 spans 17 amino acids. CDR3 amino acids: CASTLMGGVGGPYEQYF. The CDR3 DNA is TGTGCCAGCACCCTTATGGGGGGAGTCGGAGGTCCCTACGAGCAGTACTTC.

The V gene is TRBV9, the J gene TRBJ2-7; 7 positions match TRBD1. V lost 0 bases and J lost 2; bases outside the gene matches: 5. There are 15 residues in the CDR3. Germline CDR1 reads SGDLS; CDR2 reads YYNGEE. The CDR3 spells CASSVEPDRTYEQYF. The CDR3 nucleotides read TGTGCCAGCAGCGTAGAGCCGGACAGGACCTACGAGCAGTACTTC.

This chain links TRBV18 with TRBJ1-4; 7 positions agree with TRBD1. V was clipped by 2 bases and J by 10 bases; unmatched bases: 10. The CDR3 sequence is 15 residues long. In germline, CDR1 is KGHSH, CDR2 LQKENI. The CDR3 here is CASSPGATGPGKLFF. In DNA form, the CDR3 reads TGTGCCAGCTCACCAGGGGCGACAGGGCCAGGAAAACTGTTTTTT.

The chain couples TRBV11-2 to TRBJ1-1; D might be TRBD1 (5 bases). V lost 6 bases and J lost 1, with 18 bases in between. This CDR3 comprises 16 residues. Germline V gives CDR1 SGHAT, CDR2 FQNNGV. This CDR3 reads CASRKVGGIKNTEAFF. CDR3 coding DNA: TGTGCCAGCAGAAAGGTCGGGGGTATCAAGAACACTGAAGCTTTCTTT.

With regard to this clone: Other nucleotide sequences in the sample specify the same CDR3. J is TRBJ2-3 and V is TRBV7-9; no reliable D call. CDR1 SEHNR and CDR2 FQNEAQ come from the germline V gene (reference sequence). The V gene lost 2 bases and the J gene lost 1 base, with 4 bases spanning the gap. The CDR3 runs 13 residues. The CDR3 spells CASSLQGTDTQYF. In nucleotides, the CDR3 is TGTGCCAGCAGCTTACAGGGCACAGATACGCAGTATTTT.

V is TRBV29-1 and J is TRBJ1-1, with D unresolved. Germline lookup yields CDR1 SQVTM and CDR2 ANQGSEA. V shed 6 bases and J shed 1 base, with 6 bases lying between them. The CDR3 runs 11 residues. CDR3 nucleotides: TGCAGCGTACCTAAGAACACTGAAGCTTTCTTT. It specifies CSVPKNTEAFF.

CDR3 residues: CASRRGTGLITDTQYF. CDR3 sequence (DNA): TGTGCCAGCAGGAGGGGAACGGGACTAATCACAGATACGCAGTATTTT. This chain links TRBV7-2 with TRBJ2-3; 7 positions match TRBD2. The ends lost 6 bases at V and 2 bases at J; junction bases unmatched: 11. CDR1 SGHTA and CDR2 FQGNSA come from the germline V gene. The CDR3 is 16 residues long.

The V and J genes are TRBV15 and TRBJ1-4; a possible D gene is TRBD1 (5 bases). This CDR3 is built from 15 residues. CDR1 is LNHNV, CDR2 YYDKDF, per germline (reference sequence). V lost 1 base to trimming and J lost 5 bases, with 11 bases between them. The CDR3 sequence: CATSRVGGANEKLFF. The CDR3 DNA reads TGTGCCACCAGCAGAGTGGGAGGGGCCAATGAAAAACTGTTTTTT.

The J gene is TRBJ2-7, the V gene TRBV5-1; TRBD1 matches 10 bases. This CDR3 comprises 13 residues. Per germline, CDR1 SGHRS and CDR2 YFSETQ. With V trimmed by 3 bases and J by 4 bases, 1 base remained unmatched. The CDR3: CASSWTGGYEQYF. The CDR3 region has the DNA TGCGCCAGCAGCTGGACAGGGGGATACGAGCAGTACTTC.

The V gene is TRBV30, the J gene TRBJ2-3, with TRBD2 matching over 10 bases. Germline V gives CDR1 GTSNPN, CDR2 SVGIG (reference sequence). This CDR3 spans 16 amino acids. The V segment lost 1 base and the J segment 8 bases; nucleotides outside the gene matches: 12. This CDR3 reads CAWSEGPSGSRGTQYF. The CDR3 coding sequence is TGTGCCTGGAGTGAAGGGCCTAGCGGGAGCAGGGGTACGCAGTATTTT.

The chain employs TRBV7-2 and TRBJ1-1; tentatively, D is TRBD1 (5 bases). This CDR3 has 15 residues. Between the trimmed V and J ends, which lost 1 base and 6 bases, there was a span of 15 bases. CDR1 SGHTA and CDR2 FQGNSA come from the germline V gene. The CDR3 loop reads CASSLGLRGIAEAFF. The CDR3 region has the DNA TGTGCCAGCAGCTTAGGGTTACGGGGGATCGCTGAAGCTTTCTTT.

J is TRBJ2-7 and V is TRBV13; TRBD1 agrees at 7 bases. The J segment lost 9 bases and the V segment lost 5 bases, leaving 13 bases of the junction unmatched. Germline CDR1 reads PRHDT; CDR2 reads FYEKMQ (reference sequence). The CDR3 is 14 residues long. The CDR3 DNA reads TGTGCCAGCAGCACAGGGACAGCCGGAATAAGGCAGTACTTC. This codes for CASSTGTAGIRQYF.

The DNA of the CDR3 is TGTGCCAGCACTCTAGCGGCCTTATACAATGAGCAGTTCTTC. This gives the protein CASTLAALYNEQFF. The J gene is TRBJ2-1, the V gene TRBV7-9; 7 bases map to TRBD2. The CDR3 sequence is 14 residues long. V lost 7 bases to trimming and J lost 4 bases; unmatched junction nucleotides: 7. The germline V gene has CDR1 SEHNR and CDR2 FQNEAQ (reference sequence).

In DNA form, the CDR3 reads TGTGCCAGCAGCGCCCAAGGGGGTAGCACAGATACGCAGTATTTT. This sequence encodes CASSAQGGSTDTQYF. This chain joins TRBV9 and TRBJ2-3; perhaps TRBD1 as D (6 bases). This CDR3 region has 15 residues. Trimming took 3 bases from V and 0 from J, leaving 11 bases between them. Per germline, CDR1 SGDLS and CDR2 YYNGEE. Using reference TRBV9 and TRBJ2-3 for the parts outside the CDR3, the full variable domain is DSGVTQTPKHLITATGQRVTLRCSPRSGDLSVYWYQQSLDQGLQFLIQYYNGEERAKGNILERFSAQQFPDLHSELNLSSLELGDSALYFCASSAQGGSTDTQYFGPGTRLTVL.

V gene TRBV5-1 combines with J gene TRBJ1-2; no reliable D call. V lost 0 bases and J 3 bases, leaving 3 bases between the germline ends. CDR3 length equals 12 residues. Looked up from germline, CDR1 is SGHRS and CDR2 is YFSETQ. This chain's CDR3 is CASSLGDYGYTF. The CDR3 DNA reads TGCGCCAGCAGCTTGGGAGACTATGGCTACACCTTC.

V is TRBV28 and J is TRBJ2-5; 12 nucleotides align to TRBD2. The end of the DNA fits TRBJ2-7 better, so the J call may be wrong. Per germline, CDR1 MDHEN and CDR2 SYDVKM. This CDR3 is 18 amino acids long. In nucleotides, the CDR3 is TGTGCCAGCAGACCCGGCGGGCTAGCGGGAGGGAGCTCCTACGAGCAGTACTTC. Protein product: CASRPGGLAGGSSYEQYF.

This clone was recorded only once. The chain joins TRBV11-1 to TRBJ1-2, with 9 bases identical to TRBD1. CDR3 length equals 17 residues. CDR1 SGHAT and CDR2 FQDESV come from the germline V gene (reference sequence). J was trimmed by 7 bases and V by 5 bases; bases with no gene match: 17. This chain's CDR3 is CASSPGTGWLLLSGYTF. The DNA of the CDR3 is TGTGCCAGCAGCCCTGGGACAGGGTGGCTATTATTGAGTGGCTACACCTTC.

For this clone: The sample holds other DNA sequences that translate to the same CDR3. J is TRBJ1-1 and V is TRBV9; the D is unclear. V was shortened by 0 bases and J by 4 bases, with 7 bases between the two germline ends. The CDR3 covers 13 residues. Germline V gene lookup returns CDR1 SGDLS and CDR2 YYNGEE. The CDR3 sequence: CASSVGRATEAFF. CDR3 DNA: TGTGCCAGCAGCGTAGGGCGGGCCACTGAAGCTTTCTTT.

Turning to this clone: The sample contains more than one DNA sequence encoding this CDR3. The genes are TRBV7-2 and TRBJ2-1; 12 bases match TRBD2. CDR1 SGHTA and CDR2 FQGNSA come from the germline V gene. Losses at the gene ends were 2 bases for V and 8 bases for J; bases not matched to a gene: 16. The length of the CDR3 is 19 residues. CDR3 in amino acids: CASSLFPTRPSGGAYEQFF. The CDR3 nucleotides read TGTGCCAGCAGCTTATTCCCCACTCGCCCTAGCGGGGGGGCCTATGAGCAGTTCTTC.